A selection of T cell receptor beta chains follows, all from one sample in a study of T cell changes during pregnancy in multiple sclerosis. Sequenced by immunoSEQ multiplex PCR; TCRdb stores in-frame clones only, minus some. The sample carries 25,000 to 30,000 clones, 85% to 90% recorded once. Sequences were derived from CD8+ T cells from peripheral blood mononuclear cells, sampled after pregnancy. These receptors all come from a female donor with multiple sclerosis, enrolled in a pregnancy study. Both conserved end residues are part of each CDR3. The D gene is left open where the match is weak. The size field is filled for only some rows; it gives once, few, many or a size class.

clone_size d_call j_call v_call cdr3_nt cdr3_aa
once TRBD1 TRBJ2-7 TRBV7-9 TGTGCCAGCAGCTTGCGGGACAGGGCCTACGAGCAGTACTTC CASSLRDRAYEQYF
NA TRBD2 TRBJ2-4 TRBV2 TGTGCCAGCAGACTGACTAGCGGGGCGCTTTTAGCCAAAAACATTCAGTACTTC CASRLTSGALLAKNIQYF
NA TRBD2 TRBJ2-5 TRBV7-2 TGTGCCAGCAGCTTAACCGGGGGGGCCCGAGAGACCCAGTACTTC CASSLTGGARETQYF
once NA TRBJ2-1 TRBV19 TGTGCCAGTAGTATTGTGGGATGGGAGGTTGGTAGGAATGAGCAGTTCTTC CASSIVGWEVGRNEQFF
NA NA TRBJ1-2 TRBV28 TGTGCCAGCACCCTCCGAACGGGAGTCTATGGCTACACCTTC CASTLRTGVYGYTF
NA NA TRBJ2-5 TRBV27 TGTGCCAGCAGTGCAGGGGCAGAGACCCAGTACTTC CASSAGAETQYF
NA NA TRBJ1-5 TRBV27 TGTGCCAGCAGTTTAGGACTAGTCAATCAGCCCCAGCATTTT CASSLGLVNQPQHF
NA NA TRBJ2-7 TRBV29-1 TGCAGCGTTGAAACACAGGGTTACGAGCAGTACTTC CSVETQGYEQYF
few NA TRBJ1-1 TRBV6-5 TGTGCCAGCGCCAGTCTGAACACTGAAGCTTTCTTT CASASLNTEAFF
NA NA TRBJ1-1 TRBV2 TGTGCCAGCAGTGATAGAACGAACACTGAAGCTTTCTTT CASSDRTNTEAFF
NA NA TRBJ2-7 TRBV2 TGTGCCAGCAGTGACTTCGGAGAGAGGGACGAGCAGTACTTC CASSDFGERDEQYF
NA NA TRBJ2-2 TRBV2 TGTGCCAGCAGGAGGACGAACACCGGGGAGCTGTTTTTT CASRRTNTGELFF
NA NA TRBJ2-5 TRBV5-6 TGTGCCAGCAGCTTGGGCGGGCAGGGGGAGACCCAGTACTTC CASSLGGQGETQYF
NA TRBD1 TRBJ2-1 TRBV27 TGTGCCAGCAGTTCGGGACAGCTCCTCAACAATGAGCAGTTCTTC CASSSGQLLNNEQFF
once TRBD1 TRBJ2-1 TRBV4-3 TGCGCCAGCAGCCAAGATATAGGGACAGTCTCCTACAATGAGCAGTTCTTC CASSQDIGTVSYNEQFF
many NA TRBJ1-2 TRBV7-9 TGTGCCAGCAGCTCGTACAGGGTCGGCTACACCTTC CASSSYRVGYTF
NA TRBD1 TRBJ2-3 TRBV7-9 TGTGCCAGCAGCTTAACAGGGGGCGGTGTGAAAGATACGCAGTATTTT CASSLTGGGVKDTQYF
few NA TRBJ1-5 TRBV6-1 TGTGCCAGCAGTGAAACGGGATATAGCAATCAGCCCCAGCATTTT CASSETGYSNQPQHF
NA TRBD2 TRBJ2-7 TRBV19 TGTGCCAGTAGTATAGATCTCCTGGGAGGGTCCCAGTACTTC CASSIDLLGGSQYF
once TRBD2 TRBJ2-3 TRBV4-3 TGCGCCAGCAGCCAAGTGTTCGAGCGGGGGGCAGATACGCAGTATTTT CASSQVFERGADTQYF
NA TRBD2 TRBJ2-7 TRBV14 TGTGCCAGCAGCCCACTAGCGGGGAGCAGCTCCTACGAGCAGTACTTC CASSPLAGSSSYEQYF
NA NA TRBJ2-3 TRBV10-1 TGCGCCAGCAGTGGGGGGGAAGATACGCAGTATTTT CASSGGEDTQYF
NA TRBD1 TRBJ2-7 TRBV19 TGTGCCAGTAGTACCCTCATGGAGGGGACAGGGCAGTACTTC CASSTLMEGTGQYF
NA TRBD1 TRBJ1-4 TRBV2 TGTGCCAGCAGAGACGATAACAGGGGGCAATATGAAAAACTGTTTTTT CASRDDNRGQYEKLFF
NA NA TRBJ1-2 TRBV27 TGTGCCAGCAGTTCCCACCCCAGTGGCTATGGCTACACCTTC CASSSHPSGYGYTF
NA NA TRBJ1-4 TRBV27 TGTGCCAGCAGTTTGAGACACAATGAAAAACTGTTTTTT CASSLRHNEKLFF
medium-sized NA TRBJ1-2 TRBV5-4 TGTGCCAGCAGCTTGGACAGGGTCCCCTATGGCTACACCTTC CASSLDRVPYGYTF
NA TRBD2 TRBJ2-7 TRBV4-1 TGCGCCAGCAGCCAAGTTGGACTAGCGGGGGACGAGCAGTACTTC CASSQVGLAGDEQYF
NA NA TRBJ2-1 TRBV30 TGTGCCTGGAGTGTACGGCGGGGCTCCTACAATGAGCAGTTCTTC CAWSVRRGSYNEQFF
NA NA TRBJ2-5 TRBV6-5 TGTGCCAGCAGTTACGGGGCAGCGAAATTCCAAGAGACCCAGTACTTC CASSYGAAKFQETQYF
NA TRBD2 TRBJ2-3 TRBV6-4 TGTGCCAGCAGTGAAGAACTAGCGGGGGGGTCAGATACGCAGTATTTT CASSEELAGGSDTQYF
NA NA TRBJ1-2 TRBV20-1 TGCAGTGCTTTTAGTAACTATGGCTACACCTTC CSAFSNYGYTF
NA NA TRBJ2-7 TRBV5-4 TGTGCCAGCAGCTTTGACGGGGGTTCCTACGAGCAGTACTTC CASSFDGGSYEQYF
NA NA TRBJ1-1 TRBV19 TGTGCCAGTAGTAGCGGTGAAGCTTTCTTT CASSSGEAFF
NA NA TRBJ1-1 TRBV29-1 TGCAGCGTAGCCGGGGGGAAAAACACTGAAGCTTTCTTT CSVAGGKNTEAFF
few TRBD2 TRBJ2-1 TRBV2 TGTGCCTTTCGGGGGGGACTAGCGCAGTTCTTC CAFRGGLAQFF
NA NA TRBJ2-7 TRBV6-5 TGTGCCAGCAGGCACCGGGAGTCAAACTACGAGCAGTACTTC CASRHRESNYEQYF
NA NA TRBJ2-7 TRBV6-1 TGTGCCAGCAGTGAAGAACTAGCTGCTTCCTACGAGCAGTACTTC CASSEELAASYEQYF
NA NA TRBJ1-2 TRBV6-5 TGTGCCAGCAGTCTATATGACAATAACTATGGCTACACCTTC CASSLYDNNYGYTF
few TRBD1 TRBJ1-1 TRBV30 TGTGCCTGGAGTTACAGGGGCTACACTGAAGCTTTCTTT CAWSYRGYTEAFF